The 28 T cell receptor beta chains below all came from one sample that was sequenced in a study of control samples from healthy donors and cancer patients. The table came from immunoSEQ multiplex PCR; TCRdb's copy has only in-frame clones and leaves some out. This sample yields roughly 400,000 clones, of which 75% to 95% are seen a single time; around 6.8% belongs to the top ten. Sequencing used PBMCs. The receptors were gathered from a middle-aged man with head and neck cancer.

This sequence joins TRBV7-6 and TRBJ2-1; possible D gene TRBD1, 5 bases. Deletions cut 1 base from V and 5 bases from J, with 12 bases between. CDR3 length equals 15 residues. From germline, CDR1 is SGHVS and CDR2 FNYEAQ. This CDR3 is CASSLGQGVNNEQFF. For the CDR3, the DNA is TGTGCCAGCAGCTTAGGTCAAGGGGTTAACAATGAGCAGTTCTTC.

The CDR3 sequence: CASSEGATGELFF. CDR3 nucleotides: TGTGCCAGCAGCGAGGGGGCCACCGGGGAGCTGTTTTTT. The V and J genes are TRBV9 and TRBJ2-2; 7 nucleotides match TRBD1. This CDR3 region has 13 residues. Germline-derived CDR1 and CDR2 are SGDLS and YYNGEE. The V and J ends lost 3 bases and 4 bases, in that order; junction bases with no gene match: 0.

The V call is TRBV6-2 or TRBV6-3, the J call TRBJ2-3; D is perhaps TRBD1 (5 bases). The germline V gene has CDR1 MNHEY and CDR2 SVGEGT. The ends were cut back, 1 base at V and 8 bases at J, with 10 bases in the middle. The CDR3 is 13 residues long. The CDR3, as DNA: TGTGCCAGCAGTTACTTCGGTAGGGGTACGCAGTATTTT. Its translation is CASSYFGRGTQYF.

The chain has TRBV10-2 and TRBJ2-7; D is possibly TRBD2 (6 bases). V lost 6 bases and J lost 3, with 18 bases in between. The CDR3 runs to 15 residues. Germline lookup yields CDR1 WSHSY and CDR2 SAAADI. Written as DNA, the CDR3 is TGCGCCAGCAGGACGGGCGGGACGGGGGTCTACGAGCAGTACTTC. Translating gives CASRTGGTGVYEQYF.

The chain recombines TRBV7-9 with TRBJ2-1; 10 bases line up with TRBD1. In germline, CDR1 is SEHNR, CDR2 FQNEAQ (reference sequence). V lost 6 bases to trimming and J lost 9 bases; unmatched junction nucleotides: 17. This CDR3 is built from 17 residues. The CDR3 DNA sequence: TGTGCCAGCAGTCGGAAAAGGTGGGGGACAGGGGATGCTGAGCAGTTCTTC. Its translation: CASSRKRWGTGDAEQFF.

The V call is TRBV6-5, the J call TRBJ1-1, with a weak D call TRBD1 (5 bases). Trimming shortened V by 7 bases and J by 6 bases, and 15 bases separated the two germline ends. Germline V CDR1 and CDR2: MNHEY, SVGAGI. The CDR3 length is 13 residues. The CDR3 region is CASTPHRFAEAFF. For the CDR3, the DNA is TGTGCCAGCACCCCACACAGGTTCGCTGAAGCTTTCTTT.

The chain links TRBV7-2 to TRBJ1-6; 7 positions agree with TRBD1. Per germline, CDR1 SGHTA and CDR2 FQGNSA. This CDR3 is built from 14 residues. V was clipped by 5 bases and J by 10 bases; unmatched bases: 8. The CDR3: CASSLGTVESPLHF. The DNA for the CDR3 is TGTGCCAGCAGCCTAGGGACAGTAGAATCACCCCTCCACTTT. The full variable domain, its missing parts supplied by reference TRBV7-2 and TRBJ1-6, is GAGVSQSPSNKVTEKGKDVELRCDPISGHTALYWYRQSLGQGLEFLIYFQGNSAPDKSGLPSDRFSAERTGGSVSTLTIQRTQQEDSAVYLCASSLGTVESPLHFGNGTRLTVT.

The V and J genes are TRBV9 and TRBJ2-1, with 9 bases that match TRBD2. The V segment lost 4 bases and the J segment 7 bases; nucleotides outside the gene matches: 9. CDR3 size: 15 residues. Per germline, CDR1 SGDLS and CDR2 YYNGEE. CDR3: CASSPRAGGDNEQFF. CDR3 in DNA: TGTGCCAGCAGCCCACGTGCGGGAGGGGATAATGAGCAGTTCTTC.

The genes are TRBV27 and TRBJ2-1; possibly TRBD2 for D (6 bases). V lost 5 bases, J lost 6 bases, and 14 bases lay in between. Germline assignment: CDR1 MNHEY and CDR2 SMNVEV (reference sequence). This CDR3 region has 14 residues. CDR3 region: CASSPSRDFNEQFF. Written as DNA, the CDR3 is TGTGCCAGCAGTCCGTCCCGGGACTTCAATGAGCAGTTCTTC.

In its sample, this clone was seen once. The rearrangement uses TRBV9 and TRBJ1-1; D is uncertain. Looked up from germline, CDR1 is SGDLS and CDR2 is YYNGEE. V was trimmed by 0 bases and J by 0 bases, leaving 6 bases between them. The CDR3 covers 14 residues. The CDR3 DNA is TGTGCCAGCAGCGTAGCCGGGATGAACACTGAAGCTTTCTTT. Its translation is CASSVAGMNTEAFF. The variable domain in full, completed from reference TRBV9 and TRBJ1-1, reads DSGVTQTPKHLITATGQRVTLRCSPRSGDLSVYWYQQSLDQGLQFLIQYYNGEERAKGNILERFSAQQFPDLHSELNLSSLELGDSALYFCASSVAGMNTEAFFGQGTRLTVV.

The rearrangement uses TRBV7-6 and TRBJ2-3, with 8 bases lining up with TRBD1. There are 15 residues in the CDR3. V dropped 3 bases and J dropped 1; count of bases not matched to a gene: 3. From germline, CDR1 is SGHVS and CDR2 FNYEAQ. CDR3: CASSFGQGGTDTQYF. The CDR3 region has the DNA TGTGCCAGCAGCTTCGGACAGGGAGGCACAGATACGCAGTATTTT.

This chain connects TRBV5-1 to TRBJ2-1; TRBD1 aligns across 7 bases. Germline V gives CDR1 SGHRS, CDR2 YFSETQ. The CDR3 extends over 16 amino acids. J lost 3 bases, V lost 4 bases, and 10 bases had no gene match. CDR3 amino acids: CASSRTRTGDYNEQFF. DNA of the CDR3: TGCGCCAGCAGCCGGACCCGGACAGGAGACTACAATGAGCAGTTCTTC.

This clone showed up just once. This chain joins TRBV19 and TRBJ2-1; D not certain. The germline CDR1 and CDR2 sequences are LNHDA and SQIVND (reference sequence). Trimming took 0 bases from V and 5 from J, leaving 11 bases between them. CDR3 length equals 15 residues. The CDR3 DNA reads TGTGCCAGTAGTATAGATCTCTCTACCCACAATGAGCAGTTCTTC. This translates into CASSIDLSTHNEQFF.

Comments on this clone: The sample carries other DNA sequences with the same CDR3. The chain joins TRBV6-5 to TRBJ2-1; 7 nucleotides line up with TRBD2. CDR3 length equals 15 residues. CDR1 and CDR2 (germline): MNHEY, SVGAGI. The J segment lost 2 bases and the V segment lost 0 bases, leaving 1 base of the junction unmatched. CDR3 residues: CASSYSSGAYNEQFF. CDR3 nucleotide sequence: TGTGCCAGCAGTTACTCCAGCGGGGCCTACAATGAGCAGTTCTTC.

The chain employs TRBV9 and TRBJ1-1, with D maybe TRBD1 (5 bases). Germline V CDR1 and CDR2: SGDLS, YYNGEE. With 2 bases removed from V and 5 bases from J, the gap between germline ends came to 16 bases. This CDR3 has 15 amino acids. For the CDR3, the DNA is TGTGCCAGCAGCGTTGGGGCGGGCCTGAGGACTGAAGCTTTCTTT. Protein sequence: CASSVGAGLRTEAFF.

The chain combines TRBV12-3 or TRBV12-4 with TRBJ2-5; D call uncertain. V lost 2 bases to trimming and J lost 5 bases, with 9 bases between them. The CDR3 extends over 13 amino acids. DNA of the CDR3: TGTGCCAGCAGTTTAACCGGTTTGGAGACCCAGTACTTC. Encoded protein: CASSLTGLETQYF.

The CDR3 DNA reads as TGCGCTACGGGGAGCTCCTACAATGAGCAGTTCTTC. This encodes CATGSSYNEQFF. The chain recombines TRBV5-1 with TRBJ2-1, with D possibly being TRBD2 (5 bases). This CDR3 has 12 residues. Germline CDR1 and CDR2: SGHRS and YFSETQ.

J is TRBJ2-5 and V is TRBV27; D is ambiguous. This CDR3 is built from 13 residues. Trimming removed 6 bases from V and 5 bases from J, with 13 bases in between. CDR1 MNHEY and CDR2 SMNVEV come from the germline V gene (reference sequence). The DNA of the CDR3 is TGTGCCAGCAGATCAAGCCCCCGGGAGACCCAGTACTTC. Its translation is CASRSSPRETQYF.

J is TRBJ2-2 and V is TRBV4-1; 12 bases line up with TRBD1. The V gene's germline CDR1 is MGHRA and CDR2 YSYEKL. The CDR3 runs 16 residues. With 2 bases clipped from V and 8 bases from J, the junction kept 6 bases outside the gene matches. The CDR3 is CASSQTGTGGPGELFF. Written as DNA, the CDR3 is TGCGCCAGCAGCCAAACCGGGACAGGGGGCCCGGGGGAGCTGTTTTTT.

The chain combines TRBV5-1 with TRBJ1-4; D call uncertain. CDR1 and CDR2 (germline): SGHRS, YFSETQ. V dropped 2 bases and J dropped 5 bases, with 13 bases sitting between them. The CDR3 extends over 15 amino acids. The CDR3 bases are TGCGCCAGCAGCTTAGGAGGCGGCCCAAATGAAAAACTGTTTTTT. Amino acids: CASSLGGGPNEKLFF.

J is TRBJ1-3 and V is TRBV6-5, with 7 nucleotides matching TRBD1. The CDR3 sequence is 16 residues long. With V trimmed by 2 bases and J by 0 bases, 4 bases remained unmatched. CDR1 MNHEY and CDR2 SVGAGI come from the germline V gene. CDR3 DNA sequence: TGTGCCAGCAGTTACGCGACAGGGTACTCTGGAAACACCATATATTTT. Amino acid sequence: CASSYATGYSGNTIYF.

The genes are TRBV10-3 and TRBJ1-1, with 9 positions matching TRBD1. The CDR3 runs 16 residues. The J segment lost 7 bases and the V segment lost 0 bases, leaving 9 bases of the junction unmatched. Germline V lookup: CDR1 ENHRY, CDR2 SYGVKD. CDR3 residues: CAISESLDRGKFEAFF. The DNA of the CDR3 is TGTGCCATCAGTGAGTCACTCGACAGGGGGAAGTTTGAAGCTTTCTTT.

The CDR3 loop is CASSMYREANQPQHF. The CDR3 DNA reads as TGTGCCAGTAGTATGTACCGGGAAGCCAATCAGCCCCAGCATTTT. V is TRBV19 and J is TRBJ1-5; D unresolved. The V and J ends lost 3 bases and 3 bases respectively, with 12 bases between them. The germline V gene encodes CDR1 LNHDA and CDR2 SQIVND (reference sequence). This CDR3 region has 15 residues. The complete variable domain, with remaining parts taken from reference TRBV19 and TRBJ1-5, reads DGGITQSPKYLFRKEGQNVTLSCEQNLNHDAMYWYRQDPGQGLRLIYYSQIVNDFQKGDIAEGYSVSREKKESFPLTVTSAQKNPTAFYLCASSMYREANQPQHFGDGTRLSIL.

CDR3: CAISAPTGEMGEQYF. Here the CDR3 DNA reads TGTGCCATCAGTGCCCCGACAGGGGAGATGGGTGAGCAGTACTTC. This chain links TRBV10-3 with TRBJ2-7; 8 bases are shared with TRBD1. CDR1 and CDR2 from the germline V gene are ENHRY and SYGVKD. The CDR3 is made up of 15 amino acids. V lost 4 bases, J lost 7 bases, and 12 bases stayed unmatched.

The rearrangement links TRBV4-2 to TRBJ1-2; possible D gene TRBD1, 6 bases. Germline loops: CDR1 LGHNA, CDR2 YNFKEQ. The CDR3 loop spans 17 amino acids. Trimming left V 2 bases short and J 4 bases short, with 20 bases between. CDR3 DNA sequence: TGTGCCAGCAGCCAAACAATTACAGGGTCGGCGGTCTATGGCTACACCTTC. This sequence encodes CASSQTITGSAVYGYTF.

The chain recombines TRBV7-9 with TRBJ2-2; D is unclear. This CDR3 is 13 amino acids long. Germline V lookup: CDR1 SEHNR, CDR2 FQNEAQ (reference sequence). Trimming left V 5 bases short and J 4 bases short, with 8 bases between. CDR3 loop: CASSPPVTGELFF. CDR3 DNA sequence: TGTGCCAGCAGCCCTCCCGTCACCGGGGAGCTGTTTTTT.

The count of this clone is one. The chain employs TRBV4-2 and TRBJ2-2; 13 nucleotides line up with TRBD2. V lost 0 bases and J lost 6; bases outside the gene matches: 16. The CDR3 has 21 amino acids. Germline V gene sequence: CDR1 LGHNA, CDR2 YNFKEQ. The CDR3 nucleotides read TGTGCCAGCAGCCAAGAGAGGGCACTAGCGGGAGGGCCCTTAGGCGCCGGGGAGCTGTTTTTT. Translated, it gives CASSQERALAGGPLGAGELFF.

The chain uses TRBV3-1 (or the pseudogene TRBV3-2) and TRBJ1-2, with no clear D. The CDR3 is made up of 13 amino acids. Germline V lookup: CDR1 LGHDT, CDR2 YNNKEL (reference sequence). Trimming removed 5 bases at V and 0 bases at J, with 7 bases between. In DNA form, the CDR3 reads TGTGCCAGCAGCTGGACCTCTAACTATGGCTACACCTTC. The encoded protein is CASSWTSNYGYTF.